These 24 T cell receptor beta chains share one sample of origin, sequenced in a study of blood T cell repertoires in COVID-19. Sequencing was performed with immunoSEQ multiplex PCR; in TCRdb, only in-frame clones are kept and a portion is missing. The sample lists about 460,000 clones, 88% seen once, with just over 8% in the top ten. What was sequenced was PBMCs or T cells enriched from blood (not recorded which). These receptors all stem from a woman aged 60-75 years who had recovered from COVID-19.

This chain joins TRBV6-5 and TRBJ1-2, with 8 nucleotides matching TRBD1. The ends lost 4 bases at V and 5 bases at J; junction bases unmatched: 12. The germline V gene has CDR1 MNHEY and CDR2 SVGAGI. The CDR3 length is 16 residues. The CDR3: CASSFPGQVEGYGYTF. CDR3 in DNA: TGTGCCAGCAGTTTCCCGGGACAGGTCGAGGGGTATGGCTACACCTTC.

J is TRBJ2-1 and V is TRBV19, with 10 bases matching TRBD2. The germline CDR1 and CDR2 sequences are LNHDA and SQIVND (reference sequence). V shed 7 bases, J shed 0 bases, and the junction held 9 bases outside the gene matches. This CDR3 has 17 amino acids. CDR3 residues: CASTYSSGGASYNEQFF. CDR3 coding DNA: TGTGCCAGTACCTACTCGAGCGGGGGGGCCTCCTACAATGAGCAGTTCTTC.

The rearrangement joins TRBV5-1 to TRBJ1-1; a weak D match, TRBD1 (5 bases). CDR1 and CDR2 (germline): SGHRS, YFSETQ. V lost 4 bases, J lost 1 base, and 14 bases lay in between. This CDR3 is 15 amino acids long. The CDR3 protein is CASSTNPQGNTEAFF. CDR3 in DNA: TGCGCCAGCAGCACCAACCCTCAGGGGAACACTGAAGCTTTCTTT.

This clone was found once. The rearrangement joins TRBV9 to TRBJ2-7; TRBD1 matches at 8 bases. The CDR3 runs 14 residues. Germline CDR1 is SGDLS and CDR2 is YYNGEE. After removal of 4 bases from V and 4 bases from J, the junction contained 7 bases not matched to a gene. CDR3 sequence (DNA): TGTGCCAGCAGCAAAGGACAGGGACAATACGAGCAGTACTTC. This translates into CASSKGQGQYEQYF.

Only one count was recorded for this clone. CDR3 nucleotides: TGTGCCATCAGTGCCCCGAGGGGGGGCAGCTCCTACGAGCAGTACTTC. Its protein product is CAISAPRGGSSYEQYF. The genes are TRBV10-3 and TRBJ2-7, with TRBD2 as a possible D gene (7 bases). This CDR3 has 16 amino acids. V was trimmed by 4 bases and J by 0 bases, leaving 16 bases between them. Looked up from germline, CDR1 is ENHRY and CDR2 is SYGVKD.

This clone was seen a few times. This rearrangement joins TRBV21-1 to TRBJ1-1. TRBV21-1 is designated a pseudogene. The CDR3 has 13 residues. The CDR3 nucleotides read TGTGCCAGCAGCAGAGCCTCGGGAGCTGAAGCTTTCTTT. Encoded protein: CASSRASGAEAFF.

In nucleotides, the CDR3 is TGTGCCAGCATCCCCGGGGGGTTCCGTATGAACACTGAAGCTTTCTTT. Protein sequence: CASIPGGFRMNTEAFF. The chain is built from TRBV28 and TRBJ1-1; maybe TRBD1 (5 bases). V lost 7 bases to trimming and J lost 0 bases, with 18 bases between them. This CDR3 spans 16 amino acids. Germline CDR1 reads MDHEN; CDR2 reads SYDVKM.

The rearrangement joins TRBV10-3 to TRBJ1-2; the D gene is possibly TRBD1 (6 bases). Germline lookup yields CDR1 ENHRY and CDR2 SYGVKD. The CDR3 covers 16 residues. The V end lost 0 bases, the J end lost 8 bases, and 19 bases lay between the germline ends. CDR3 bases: TGTGCCATCAGTGAGTCGACGTGGGGGCAGGGGAGCGGCTACACCTTC. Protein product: CAISESTWGQGSGYTF.

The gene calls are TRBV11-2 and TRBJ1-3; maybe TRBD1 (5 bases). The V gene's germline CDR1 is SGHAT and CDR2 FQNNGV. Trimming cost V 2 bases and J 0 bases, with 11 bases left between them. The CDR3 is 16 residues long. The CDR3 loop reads CASSLKQASSGNTIYF. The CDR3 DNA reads TGTGCCAGCAGCTTAAAACAGGCTTCCTCTGGAAACACCATATATTTT.

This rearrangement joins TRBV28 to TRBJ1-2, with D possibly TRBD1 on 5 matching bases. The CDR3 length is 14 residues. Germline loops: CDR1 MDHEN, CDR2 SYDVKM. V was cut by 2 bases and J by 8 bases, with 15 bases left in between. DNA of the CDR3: TGTGCCAGCAGTTTACGTGGGGGAGGATACGGCTACACCTTC. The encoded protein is CASSLRGGGYGYTF.

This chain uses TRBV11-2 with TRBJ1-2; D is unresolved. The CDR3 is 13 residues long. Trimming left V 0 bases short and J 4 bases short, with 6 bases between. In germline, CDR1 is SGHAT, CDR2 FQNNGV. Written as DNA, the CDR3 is TGTGCCAGCAGCTTAGATCGACTCTATGGCTACACCTTC. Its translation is CASSLDRLYGYTF. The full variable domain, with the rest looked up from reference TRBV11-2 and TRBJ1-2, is EAGVAQSPRYKIIEKRQSVAFWCNPISGHATLYWYQQILGQGPKLLIQFQNNGVVDDSQLPKDRFSAERLKGVDSTLKIQPAKLEDSAVYLCASSLDRLYGYTFGSGTRLTVV.

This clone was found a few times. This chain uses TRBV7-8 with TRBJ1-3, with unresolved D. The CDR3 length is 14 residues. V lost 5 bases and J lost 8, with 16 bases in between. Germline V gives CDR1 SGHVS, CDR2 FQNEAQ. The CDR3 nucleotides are TGTGCCAGCAGCCCCCGTATTGTTCGGGACACCATATATTTT. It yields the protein CASSPRIVRDTIYF.

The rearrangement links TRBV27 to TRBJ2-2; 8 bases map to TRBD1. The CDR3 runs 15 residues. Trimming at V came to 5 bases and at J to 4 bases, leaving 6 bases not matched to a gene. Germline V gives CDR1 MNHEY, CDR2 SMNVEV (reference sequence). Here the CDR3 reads CASSRSGGVTGELFF. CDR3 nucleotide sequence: TGTGCCAGCAGTCGCTCAGGGGGCGTCACCGGGGAGCTGTTTTTT.

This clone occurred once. This chain's CDR3 is CASSWQGSTDTQYF. CDR3 in DNA: TGTGCCAGCAGTTGGCAGGGTAGCACAGATACGCAGTATTTT. This rearrangement joins TRBV28 to TRBJ2-3, with D perhaps TRBD1 (5 bases). The CDR3 consists of 14 residues. The germline V gene encodes CDR1 MDHEN and CDR2 SYDVKM. The V and J ends lost 4 bases and 0 bases respectively, with 8 bases between them.

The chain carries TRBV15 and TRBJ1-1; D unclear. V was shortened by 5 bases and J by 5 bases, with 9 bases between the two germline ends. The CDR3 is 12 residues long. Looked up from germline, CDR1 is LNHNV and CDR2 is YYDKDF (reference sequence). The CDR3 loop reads CATSGHGTEAFF. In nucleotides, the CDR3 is TGTGCCACCAGCGGTCACGGGACTGAAGCTTTCTTT.

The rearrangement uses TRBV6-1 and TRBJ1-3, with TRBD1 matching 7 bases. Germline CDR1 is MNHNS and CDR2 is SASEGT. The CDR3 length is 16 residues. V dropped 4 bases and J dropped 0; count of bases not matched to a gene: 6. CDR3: CASSALGQFSGNTIYF. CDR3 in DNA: TGTGCCAGCAGTGCCCTGGGACAGTTCTCTGGAAACACCATATATTTT.

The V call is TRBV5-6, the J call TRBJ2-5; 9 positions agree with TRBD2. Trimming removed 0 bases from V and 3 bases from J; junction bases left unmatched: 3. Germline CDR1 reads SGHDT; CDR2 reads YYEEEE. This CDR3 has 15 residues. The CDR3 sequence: CASSLVAGGEETQYF. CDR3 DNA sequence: TGTGCCAGCAGCTTGGTGGCGGGGGGGGAAGAGACCCAGTACTTC.

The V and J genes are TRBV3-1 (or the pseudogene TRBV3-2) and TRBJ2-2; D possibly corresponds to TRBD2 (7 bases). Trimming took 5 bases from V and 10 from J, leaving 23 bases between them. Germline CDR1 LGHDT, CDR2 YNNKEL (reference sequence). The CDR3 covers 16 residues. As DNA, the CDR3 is TGTGCCAGCAGCTCTAGCGGATTCCGGGGGCGCGAGGAGCTGTTTTTT. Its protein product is CASSSSGFRGREELFF.

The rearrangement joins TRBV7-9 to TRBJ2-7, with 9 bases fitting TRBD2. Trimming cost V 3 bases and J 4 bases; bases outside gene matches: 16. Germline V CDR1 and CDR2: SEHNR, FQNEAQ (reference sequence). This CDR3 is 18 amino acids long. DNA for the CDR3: TGTGCCAGCAGCTTGGGACCCGCCGGGCGGGGGGGCTTGTACGAGCAGTACTTC. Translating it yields CASSLGPAGRGGLYEQYF. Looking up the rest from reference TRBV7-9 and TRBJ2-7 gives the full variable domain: DTGVSQNPRHKITKRGQNVTFRCDPISEHNRLYWYRQTLGQGPEFLTYFQNEAQLEKSRLLSDRFSAERPKGSFSTLEIQRTEQGDSAMYLCASSLGPAGRGGLYEQYFGPGTRLTVT.

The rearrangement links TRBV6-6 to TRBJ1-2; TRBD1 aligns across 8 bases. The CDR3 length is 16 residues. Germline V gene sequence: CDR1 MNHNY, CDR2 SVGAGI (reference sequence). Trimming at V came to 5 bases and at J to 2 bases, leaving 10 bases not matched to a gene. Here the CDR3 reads CASSKNQGANNYGYTF. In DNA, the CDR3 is TGTGCCAGCAGTAAAAATCAGGGGGCGAACAACTATGGCTACACCTTC.

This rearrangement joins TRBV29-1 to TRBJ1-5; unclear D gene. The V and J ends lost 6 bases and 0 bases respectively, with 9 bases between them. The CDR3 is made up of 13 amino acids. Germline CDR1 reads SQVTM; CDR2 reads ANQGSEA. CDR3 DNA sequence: TGCAGCGTGATGACTGATAGCAATCAGCCCCAGCATTTT. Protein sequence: CSVMTDSNQPQHF.

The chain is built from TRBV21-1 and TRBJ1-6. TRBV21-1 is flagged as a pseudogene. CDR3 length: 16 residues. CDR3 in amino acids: CASHPGLTHYNSPLHF. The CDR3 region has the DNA TGTGCCAGCCATCCGGGACTGACCCATTATAATTCACCCCTCCACTTT.

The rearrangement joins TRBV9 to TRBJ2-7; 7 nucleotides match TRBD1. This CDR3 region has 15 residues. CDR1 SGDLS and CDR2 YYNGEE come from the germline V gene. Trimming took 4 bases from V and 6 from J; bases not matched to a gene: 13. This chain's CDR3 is CASSTTGAADSEQYF. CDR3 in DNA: TGTGCCAGCAGCACAACAGGGGCGGCGGACTCCGAGCAGTACTTC.

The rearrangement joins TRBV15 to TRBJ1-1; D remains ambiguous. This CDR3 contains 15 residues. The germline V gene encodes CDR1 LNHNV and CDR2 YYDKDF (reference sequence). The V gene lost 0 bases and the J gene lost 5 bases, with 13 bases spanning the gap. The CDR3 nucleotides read TGTGCCACCAGCAGAGATCGAAACGGAGGGACTGAAGCTTTCTTT. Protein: CATSRDRNGGTEAFF.